One sample yielded the 15 T cell receptor beta chains listed below, sequenced in a study of T cell responses to AZD1222 COVID-19 vaccine. The repertoire was sequenced with immunoSEQ multiplex PCR; TCRdb's copy has only in-frame clones and lacks some. There are roughly 100,000 clones in the sample; 85% to 90% occur only once, and 15% to 20% lies in the top ten. Sequenced material: peripheral blood, taken 28 days after the second AZD1222 dose. These receptors originate from an adult who received the AZD1222 COVID-19 vaccine.

The J gene is TRBJ2-5, the V gene TRBV28; TRBD1 matches 9 bases. The CDR3 is 17 amino acids. The ends lost 5 bases at V and 2 bases at J; junction bases unmatched: 12. From germline, CDR1 is MDHEN and CDR2 SYDVKM. CDR3 amino acids: CASSRPPRTGDQETQYF. The CDR3, as DNA: TGTGCCAGCAGTCGTCCCCCAAGGACAGGGGATCAAGAGACCCAGTACTTC.

The gene calls are TRBV4-1 and TRBJ2-2; tentative D call: TRBD2 (6 bases). CDR3 size: 14 residues. The V gene's germline CDR1 is MGHRA and CDR2 YSYEKL. The V gene lost 0 bases and the J gene lost 6 bases, with 8 bases spanning the gap. In DNA, the CDR3 is TGCGCCAGCAGCCAAGAAGGGAGGTCCGGGGAGCTGTTTTTT. Its translation: CASSQEGRSGELFF.

V usage is TRBV6-5 and J usage is TRBJ1-4, with 10 bases identical to TRBD1. CDR1 is MNHEY, CDR2 SVGAGI, per germline. V trimming: 7 bases; J trimming: 7 bases; junction bases outside the gene matches: 6. This CDR3 has 14 amino acids. The CDR3 DNA is TGTGCCAGCAAAGACAGGGGGCGCTTTGAAAAACTGTTTTTT. Its translation: CASKDRGRFEKLFF.

The J gene is TRBJ2-5, the V gene TRBV7-2; D gene unclear. Germline lookup yields CDR1 SGHTA and CDR2 FQGNSA. V was trimmed by 3 bases and J by 2 bases, leaving 7 bases between them. The CDR3 spans 13 residues. CDR3 sequence reads: CASSFNPQETQYF. CDR3 nucleotides: TGTGCCAGCAGCTTTAACCCTCAAGAGACCCAGTACTTC.

V gene TRBV4-1 combines with J gene TRBJ1-2; D remains unclear. V was trimmed by 3 bases and J by 6 bases, leaving 11 bases between them. Germline-derived CDR1 and CDR2 are MGHRA and YSYEKL. CDR3 length equals 13 residues. The CDR3 DNA sequence: TGCGCCAGCAGCCAGGATTTACCCGATGGCTACACCTTC. Translated, it gives CASSQDLPDGYTF.

The chain has TRBV5-4 and TRBJ2-7; 11 bases match TRBD1. With 10 bases clipped from V and 7 bases from J, the junction kept 10 bases outside the gene matches. CDR3 length equals 13 residues. Germline CDR1 is SGHNT and CDR2 is YYREEE (reference sequence). CDR3 DNA: TGTGCCGCGACGGGACAGGGGGTGAAAGAGCAGTACTTC. It is translated as CAATGQGVKEQYF.

The chain joins TRBV20-1 to TRBJ2-5, with TRBD2 identical over 8 bases. This CDR3 spans 15 amino acids. With 3 bases clipped from V and 9 bases from J, the junction kept 15 bases outside the gene matches. Germline V gives CDR1 DFQATT, CDR2 SNEGSKA (reference sequence). CDR3 DNA sequence: TGCAGTGCTAGTGCCGCCAGGGGACTAGTGGGTTCCCAGTACTTC. Amino acids: CSASAARGLVGSQYF.

The chain links TRBV3-1 (or the pseudogene TRBV3-2) to TRBJ1-5; D is perhaps TRBD1 (6 bases). Trimming left V 3 bases short and J 2 bases short, with 11 bases between. The CDR3 loop spans 15 amino acids. Germline CDR1 and CDR2: LGHDT and YNNKEL (reference sequence). Here the CDR3 DNA reads TGTGCCAGCAGCCAGCAGACAGGTGGCAATCAGCCCCAGCATTTT. Its translation: CASSQQTGGNQPQHF.

This sequence joins TRBV11-2 and TRBJ1-6; 9 nucleotides match TRBD1. J gave up 8 bases and V 5 bases, and 4 bases lay outside the gene matches. The CDR3 totals 14 residues. Per the germline V gene, CDR1 is SGHAT and CDR2 is FQNNGV. The CDR3, as DNA: TGTGCCAGCAGCCCGGGACAGGGTTATTCACCCCTCCACTTT. It codes for CASSPGQGYSPLHF.

The gene calls are TRBV27 and TRBJ2-7, with TRBD2 matching 12 bases. The CDR3 has 15 amino acids. The germline gives CDR1 MNHEY, CDR2 SMNVEV (reference sequence). After removal of 5 bases from V and 4 bases from J, the junction contained 6 bases not matched to a gene. The CDR3 nucleotides read TGTGCCAGCAGTACCGGACTAGCGGGGACGTACGAGCAGTACTTC. This sequence encodes CASSTGLAGTYEQYF.

The V gene is TRBV6-5, the J gene TRBJ1-2; D is unresolved. Trimming pared 6 bases from V and 4 bases from J, leaving 15 bases between. The length of the CDR3 is 14 residues. Germline loops: CDR1 MNHEY, CDR2 SVGAGI. This CDR3 is CASRKLDGAYGYTF. Here the CDR3 DNA reads TGTGCCAGCAGGAAACTCGACGGCGCCTATGGCTACACCTTC.

This rearrangement joins TRBV28 to TRBJ1-1, with no clear D. The CDR3 has 13 residues. The germline CDR1 and CDR2 sequences are MDHEN and SYDVKM. V was cut by 7 bases and J by 1 base, with 10 bases left in between. CDR3: CASMRVANTEAFF. The CDR3 nucleotides are TGTGCCAGCATGAGAGTGGCGAACACTGAAGCTTTCTTT.

This sequence joins TRBV5-1 and TRBJ2-5, with 11 bases fitting TRBD2. The CDR3 sequence is 16 residues long. J lost 5 bases, V lost 3 bases, and 9 bases had no gene match. Germline V gives CDR1 SGHRS, CDR2 YFSETQ. The CDR3 DNA reads as TGCGCCAGCAGCTCCAGCCCACTAGCGGGAGTGGAGACCCAGTACTTC. It codes for CASSSSPLAGVETQYF.

V usage is TRBV11-3 and J usage is TRBJ2-3; D remains ambiguous. Looked up from germline, CDR1 is SGHNT and CDR2 is YENEEA. The CDR3 loop spans 14 amino acids. V lost 1 base, J lost 7 bases, and 12 bases lay in between. The CDR3 sequence is CASSLGSVANTQYF. The CDR3 DNA reads TGTGCCAGCAGCTTAGGTTCGGTGGCAAATACGCAGTATTTT. Together with reference TRBV11-3 and TRBJ2-3, the CDR3 gives the full variable domain: EAGVVQSPRYKIIEKKQPVAFWCNPISGHNTLYWYLQNLGQGPELLIRYENEEAVDDSQLPKDRFSAERLKGVDSTLKIQPAELGDSAVYLCASSLGSVANTQYFGPGTRLTVL.

V is TRBV11-3 and J is TRBJ2-2, with unresolved D. Germline loops: CDR1 SGHNT, CDR2 YENEEA. The V end was cut by 3 bases, the J end by 0 bases, with 8 bases between. The CDR3 consists of 15 residues. CDR3: CASSFGVTNTGELFF. The DNA for the CDR3 is TGTGCCAGCAGCTTCGGTGTTACGAACACCGGGGAGCTGTTTTTT.